The 28 T cell receptor beta chains listed next were all sequenced from one sample in a study of blood T cell repertoires in COVID-19 (dated by TCRdb to 2020 to 2021). Libraries were prepared through the immunoSEQ multiplex PCR assay. This is the immuneACCESS table as TCRdb keeps it, with only in-frame sequences that have V and J called. A part of the clones is gone; compared with another copy, unresolved V genes explain less than half, and the rest is unexplained. Recorded for this sample are fewer than 120,000 clones; 88% of them occurred a single time. The ten top clones hold 3% to 3.5% of the sample. Sequencing used peripheral blood. The receptor set was obtained from a woman aged 45-60 years with acute or convalescent COVID-19.

The chain links TRBV7-2 to TRBJ2-1; D gene uncertain. The CDR3 runs to 14 residues. Germline V CDR1 and CDR2: SGHTA, FQGNSA. The V gene lost 1 base and the J gene lost 4 bases, with 8 bases spanning the gap. CDR3 DNA: TGTGCCAGCAGCTTAGATCCAGGTTACAATGAGCAGTTCTTC. Encoded protein: CASSLDPGYNEQFF. Combining the CDR3 with reference TRBV7-2 and TRBJ2-1 gives the whole variable domain GAGVSQSPSNKVTEKGKDVELRCDPISGHTALYWYRQSLGQGLEFLIYFQGNSAPDKSGLPSDRFSAERTGGSVSTLTIQRTQQEDSAVYLCASSLDPGYNEQFFGPGTRLTVL.

The chain employs TRBV20-1 and TRBJ2-1; D is unresolved. Per germline, CDR1 DFQATT and CDR2 SNEGSKA (reference sequence). V lost 5 bases to trimming and J lost 10 bases, with 9 bases between them. The CDR3 covers 10 residues. This chain's CDR3 is CSARVVEQFF. As DNA, the CDR3 is TGCAGTGCTCGGGTGGTCGAGCAGTTCTTC.

In this sample, this clone turned up many times. The CDR3 DNA reads as TGTGCCAGCAGCTCATTGCTGGGGCTAGCGGGGGTCACCGGGGAGCTGTTTTTT. It codes for CASSSLLGLAGVTGELFF. The chain has TRBV7-9 and TRBJ2-2; TRBD2 matches at 10 bases. Per the germline V gene, CDR1 is SEHNR and CDR2 is FQNEAQ (reference sequence). V was clipped by 4 bases and J by 4 bases; unmatched bases: 12. This CDR3 contains 18 residues. Variable domain in full (rest from reference TRBV7-9 and TRBJ2-2): DTGVSQNPRHKITKRGQNVTFRCDPISEHNRLYWYRQTLGQGPEFLTYFQNEAQLEKSRLLSDRFSAERPKGSFSTLEIQRTEQGDSAMYLCASSSLLGLAGVTGELFFGEGSRLTVL.

CDR3 in amino acids: CASSPSRQGSYGYTF. DNA for the CDR3: TGTGCCAGCTCACCCTCGAGACAGGGTTCTTATGGCTACACCTTC. This chain links TRBV18 with TRBJ1-2; TRBD1 agrees at 7 bases. The V gene's germline CDR1 is KGHSH and CDR2 LQKENI. The CDR3 length is 15 residues. V trimming: 3 bases; J trimming: 5 bases; junction bases outside the gene matches: 9.

The J gene is TRBJ1-5, the V gene TRBV28, with D possibly being TRBD1 (6 bases). The ends were cut back, 2 bases at V and 0 bases at J, with 14 bases in the middle. The CDR3 is 17 amino acids. Germline loops: CDR1 MDHEN, CDR2 SYDVKM. The CDR3 nucleotides read TGTGCCAGCAGTTTAAGCAGGGGTCGTTATAGCAATCAGCCCCAGCATTTT. It is translated as CASSLSRGRYSNQPQHF.

CDR3 DNA: TGTGCCAGCAGCAGAGCGGGAGGGTCCTACAATGAGCAGTTCTTC. Translation: CASSRAGGSYNEQFF. V and J are TRBV6-5 and TRBJ2-1, with 10 bases aligning to TRBD2. The germline CDR1 and CDR2 sequences are MNHEY and SVGAGI. After removal of 6 bases from V and 1 base from J, the junction contained 3 bases not matched to a gene. The CDR3 sequence is 15 residues long.

V usage is TRBV30 and J usage is TRBJ1-5; D not resolved. Germline CDR1 reads GTSNPN; CDR2 reads SVGIG (reference sequence). The CDR3 length is 17 residues. Trimming shortened V by 3 bases and J by 0 bases, and 18 bases separated the two germline ends. DNA for the CDR3: TGTGCCTGGAGCAGCGGATTGTCGGGGTATAGCAATCAGCCCCAGCATTTT. Its protein is CAWSSGLSGYSNQPQHF.

The J gene is TRBJ1-2, the V gene TRBV10-3; 7 positions agree with TRBD1. Trimming removed 2 bases from V and 4 bases from J; junction bases left unmatched: 10. This CDR3 is 16 amino acids long. Germline assignment: CDR1 ENHRY and CDR2 SYGVKD. DNA for the CDR3: TGTGCCATCAGTGAGACAGGGGACAGCCTAATCTATGGCTACACCTTC. Amino acid sequence: CAISETGDSLIYGYTF.

V is TRBV5-1 and J is TRBJ1-2; tentative D call: TRBD1 (5 bases). The germline CDR1 and CDR2 sequences are SGHRS and YFSETQ. Trimming took 2 bases from V and 4 from J, leaving 12 bases between them. This CDR3 contains 14 residues. The DNA for the CDR3 is TGCGCCAGCAGCTTCGGGGGGAGAAGCTATGGCTACACCTTC. This sequence encodes CASSFGGRSYGYTF.

The chain couples TRBV19 to TRBJ2-1, with 12 bases lining up with TRBD2. Germline CDR1 and CDR2: LNHDA and SQIVND (reference sequence). The junction had 7 bases not matched to a gene; V was cut back by 1 base and J by 9 bases. The CDR3 loop spans 16 amino acids. The CDR3, as DNA: TGTGCCAGTAGTATAGCTAGCGGGAGGGCCGGGGGTGAGCAGTTCTTC. This gives the protein CASSIASGRAGGEQFF.

J is TRBJ2-2 and V is TRBV28; 10 nucleotides align to TRBD2. The trim removed 5 bases at V and 8 bases at J, leaving 5 bases unmatched. Germline values: CDR1 MDHEN, CDR2 SYDVKM. The CDR3 is 14 residues long. CDR3 nucleotide sequence: TGTGCCAGCAGTCCAGGACTAGCGGTAGGGGAGCTGTTTTTT. Protein: CASSPGLAVGELFF.

The rearrangement uses TRBV24-1 and TRBJ2-1; maybe TRBD1 (7 bases). Trimming removed 0 bases from V and 4 bases from J, with 12 bases in between. Per the germline V gene, CDR1 is KGHDR and CDR2 is SFDVKD. CDR3 length equals 16 residues. The CDR3 DNA sequence: TGTGCCACCAGTGATTTGGGCCAGGGGGGATACAATGAGCAGTTCTTC. It specifies CATSDLGQGGYNEQFF.

V and J are TRBV7-9 and TRBJ1-1; possible D gene TRBD1, 6 bases. Germline CDR1 SEHNR, CDR2 FQNEAQ (reference sequence). The CDR3 extends over 14 amino acids. The germline V and J ends were trimmed by 1 base and 11 bases, with 17 bases remaining between them. This CDR3 is CASSLGVQGKRAFF. CDR3 DNA: TGTGCCAGCAGCTTAGGGGTCCAGGGGAAACGGGCTTTCTTT.

The V gene is TRBV18, the J gene TRBJ1-5; 12 positions agree with TRBD1. The CDR3 is 16 amino acids. Germline values: CDR1 KGHSH, CDR2 LQKENI. The trim removed 2 bases at V and 5 bases at J, leaving 4 bases unmatched. The CDR3 reads CASSPGTGGQHQPQHF. In DNA, the CDR3 is TGTGCCAGCTCACCAGGGACAGGGGGCCAGCATCAGCCCCAGCATTTT.

The chain uses TRBV4-1 and TRBJ2-1; 8 bases fit TRBD2. The germline V gene encodes CDR1 MGHRA and CDR2 YSYEKL. With V trimmed by 4 bases and J by 8 bases, 7 bases remained unmatched. The CDR3 runs 14 residues. CDR3 loop: CASSRGTSWDEQFF. The CDR3 region has the DNA TGCGCCAGCAGCCGCGGGACTAGTTGGGATGAGCAGTTCTTC.

The chain has TRBV16 and TRBJ2-1; TRBD2 agrees at 8 bases. This CDR3 has 19 residues. CDR1 is KGHSY, CDR2 FQNENV, per germline. Trimming removed 0 bases from V and 3 bases from J; junction bases left unmatched: 13. The CDR3 loop reads CASSQSRAGWTSSYNEQFF. The CDR3 bases are TGTGCCAGCAGCCAATCCCGGGCTGGTTGGACTAGCAGCTACAATGAGCAGTTCTTC.

V and J are TRBV27 and TRBJ2-5, with 9 positions matching TRBD2. Trimming took 8 bases from V and 5 from J; bases not matched to a gene: 12. Germline loops: CDR1 MNHEY, CDR2 SMNVEV (reference sequence). The CDR3 covers 15 residues. Written as DNA, the CDR3 is TGTGCCAGCGCGAAGGCGGGGGGGCGAAGGGAGACCCAGTACTTC. This translates into CASAKAGGRRETQYF.

This chain joins TRBV14 and TRBJ2-7; 9 nucleotides agree with TRBD2. Germline values: CDR1 SGHDN, CDR2 FVKESK. This CDR3 region has 16 residues. J lost 3 bases, V lost 4 bases, and 10 bases had no gene match. The CDR3 here is CASSRRLLAGFYEQYF. The CDR3 DNA reads as TGTGCCAGCAGCCGGCGACTCCTAGCGGGATTCTACGAGCAGTACTTC.

V gene TRBV5-1 combines with J gene TRBJ1-1; D is unresolved. V was trimmed by 6 bases and J by 4 bases, leaving 10 bases between them. Germline V lookup: CDR1 SGHRS, CDR2 YFSETQ. This CDR3 has 12 amino acids. The DNA of the CDR3 is TGCGCCAGCACGGGCGGGAGCACTGAAGCTTTCTTT. Its translation: CASTGGSTEAFF.

The rearrangement uses TRBV19 and TRBJ1-5, with unresolved D. Germline CDR1 and CDR2: LNHDA and SQIVND (reference sequence). The ends were cut back, 1 base at V and 4 bases at J, with 5 bases in the middle. The CDR3 is 13 amino acids. The CDR3 coding sequence is TGTGCCAGTAGTATAGTAGAAAATCAGCCCCAGCATTTT. This codes for CASSIVENQPQHF. Based on the CDR3 plus reference TRBV19 and TRBJ1-5, the full variable domain is DGGITQSPKYLFRKEGQNVTLSCEQNLNHDAMYWYRQDPGQGLRLIYYSQIVNDFQKGDIAEGYSVSREKKESFPLTVTSAQKNPTAFYLCASSIVENQPQHFGDGTRLSIL.

The chain combines TRBV19 with TRBJ2-4; tentatively, D is TRBD2 (5 bases). The CDR3 is made up of 16 amino acids. CDR1 LNHDA and CDR2 SQIVND come from the germline V gene (reference sequence). V was pared by 5 bases and J by 2 bases, with 16 bases between. The chain's CDR3 is CASSAAQRPPKNIQYF. CDR3 nucleotide sequence: TGTGCCAGTAGTGCCGCGCAGCGGCCTCCCAAAAACATTCAGTACTTC.

This chain links TRBV7-2 with TRBJ2-5; 10 nucleotides agree with TRBD1. The CDR3 spans 15 residues. With 5 bases clipped from V and 5 bases from J, the junction kept 8 bases outside the gene matches. Germline V gene lookup returns CDR1 SGHTA and CDR2 FQGNSA. The CDR3 sequence: CASSPRQGAGETQYF. Written as DNA, the CDR3 is TGTGCCAGCAGCCCCAGACAGGGGGCGGGGGAGACCCAGTACTTC.

The V and J genes are TRBV19 and TRBJ1-5; possible D gene TRBD1, 5 bases. The CDR3 contains 14 residues. In germline, CDR1 is LNHDA, CDR2 SQIVND (reference sequence). V lost 3 bases, J lost 3 bases, and 9 bases lay in between. CDR3 nucleotides: TGTGCCAGTAGTATGCGACAGTTCAATCAGCCCCAGCATTTT. It codes for CASSMRQFNQPQHF.

The chain has TRBV18 and TRBJ2-1; the D is unclear. The V and J ends lost 2 bases and 8 bases respectively, with 4 bases between them. Germline V gene data show CDR1 as KGHSH and CDR2 as LQKENI. CDR3 length equals 11 residues. CDR3 sequence: CASSPADEQFF. For the CDR3, the DNA is TGTGCCAGCTCACCAGCGGATGAGCAGTTCTTC.

The CDR3 region has the DNA TGTGCCAGCAGCTTAGCTCCCGACAGGAATGAAAAACTGTTTTTT. It yields the protein CASSLAPDRNEKLFF. J is TRBJ1-4 and V is TRBV7-9, with D possibly TRBD1 on 6 matching bases. V was pared by 0 bases and J by 5 bases, with 10 bases between. Germline assignment: CDR1 SEHNR and CDR2 FQNEAQ (reference sequence). This CDR3 has 15 amino acids.

J is TRBJ1-2 and V is TRBV27; D remains ambiguous. The germline V gene encodes CDR1 MNHEY and CDR2 SMNVEV (reference sequence). Trimming removed 5 bases at V and 3 bases at J, with 13 bases between. The CDR3 length is 14 residues. Written as DNA, the CDR3 is TGTGCCAGCAGTATAAGGGAGTCCGACTATGGCTACACCTTC. It is translated as CASSIRESDYGYTF.

This rearrangement joins TRBV6-8 to TRBJ2-3, with 9 nucleotides matching TRBD2. Germline CDR1 reads MNHGY; CDR2 reads SAAAGT. The CDR3 has 18 residues. V lost 6 bases to trimming and J lost 4 bases; unmatched junction nucleotides: 17. The CDR3 protein is CASRSHAWRREGPDTQYF. The CDR3 bases are TGTGCCAGCAGATCCCATGCTTGGCGGCGGGAGGGACCAGATACGCAGTATTTT.

The chain joins TRBV6-5 to TRBJ2-2, with 7 bases identical to TRBD2. CDR1 is MNHEY and CDR2 is SVGAGI in the germline V gene. The length of the CDR3 is 16 residues. Trimming cost V 2 bases and J 7 bases; bases outside gene matches: 10. The CDR3 here is CASSYTRGASGGELFF. The CDR3 DNA follows: TGTGCCAGCAGTTACACCCGAGGGGCTAGCGGCGGGGAGCTGTTTTTT.